The clone carrying this T cell receptor (beta chain) was observed a few times. Measured with immunoSEQ multiplex PCR; TCRdb has only the in-frame clones, and not every one. The data hold 180,000 or so clones, with about 80% observed a single time. Trimming at V came to 3 bases and at J to 0 bases, leaving 2 bases not matched to a gene. Germline V gene data show CDR1 as LNHDA and CDR2 as SQIVND (reference sequence). There are 15 residues in the CDR3. The source of the sample is a study of blood T cell repertoires in COVID-19. The sequencing sample was made of PBMCs or T cells enriched from blood (not recorded which). The source of this sequence is a man in his 60s who had been exposed to COVID-19. V is TRBV19 and J is TRBJ2-3; TRBD2 matches at 8 bases. As DNA, the CDR3 is TGTGCCAGTAGTATGACTAGCGACAGCACAGATACGCAGTATTTT. Translated, it gives CASSMTSDSTDTQYF.